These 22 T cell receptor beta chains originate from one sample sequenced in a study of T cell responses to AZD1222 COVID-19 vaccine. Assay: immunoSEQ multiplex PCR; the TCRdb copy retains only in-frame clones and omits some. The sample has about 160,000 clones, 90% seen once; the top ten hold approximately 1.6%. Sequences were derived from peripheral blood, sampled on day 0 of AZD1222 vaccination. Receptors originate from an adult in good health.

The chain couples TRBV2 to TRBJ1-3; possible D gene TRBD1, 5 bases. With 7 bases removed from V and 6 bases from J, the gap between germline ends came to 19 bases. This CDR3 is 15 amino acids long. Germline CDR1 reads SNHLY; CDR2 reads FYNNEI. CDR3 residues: CASNPLPGTTNTIYF. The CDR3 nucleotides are TGTGCCAGCAACCCGCTTCCCGGGACGACAAACACCATATATTTT.

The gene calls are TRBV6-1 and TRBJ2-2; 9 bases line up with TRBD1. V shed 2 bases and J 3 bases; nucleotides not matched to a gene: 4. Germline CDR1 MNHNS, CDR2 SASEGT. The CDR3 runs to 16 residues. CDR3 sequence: CASSERWTGDTGELFF. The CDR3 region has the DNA TGTGCCAGCAGTGAACGCTGGACAGGGGACACCGGGGAGCTGTTTTTT.

The CDR3 spells CASSLGFQSGYTF. Here the CDR3 DNA reads TGTGCCAGCAGTTTAGGGTTCCAGTCTGGCTACACCTTC. The V call is TRBV27, the J call TRBJ1-2; D is unclear. Germline values: CDR1 MNHEY, CDR2 SMNVEV (reference sequence). The ends were cut back, 2 bases at V and 7 bases at J, with 11 bases in the middle. The CDR3 runs to 13 residues.

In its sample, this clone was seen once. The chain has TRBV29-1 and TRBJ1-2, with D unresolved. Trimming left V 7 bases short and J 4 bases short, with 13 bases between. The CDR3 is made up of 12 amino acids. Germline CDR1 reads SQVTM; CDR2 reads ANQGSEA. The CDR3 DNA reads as TGCAGCGGTGGGAGTCGTGGCTATGGCTACACCTTC. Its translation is CSGGSRGYGYTF.

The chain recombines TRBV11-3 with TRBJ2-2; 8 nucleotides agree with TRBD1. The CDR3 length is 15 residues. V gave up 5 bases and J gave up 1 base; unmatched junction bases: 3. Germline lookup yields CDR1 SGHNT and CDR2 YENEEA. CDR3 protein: CASSRGQVNTGELFF. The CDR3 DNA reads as TGTGCCAGCAGCCGGGGACAGGTGAACACCGGGGAGCTGTTTTTT.

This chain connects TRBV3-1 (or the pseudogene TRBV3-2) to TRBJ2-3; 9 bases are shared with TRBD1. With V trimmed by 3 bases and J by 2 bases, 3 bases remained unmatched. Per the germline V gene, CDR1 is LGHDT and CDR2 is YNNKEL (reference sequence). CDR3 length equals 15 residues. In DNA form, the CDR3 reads TGTGCCAGCAGCCAGGGACAGGGCCCCACAGATACGCAGTATTTT. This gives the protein CASSQGQGPTDTQYF.

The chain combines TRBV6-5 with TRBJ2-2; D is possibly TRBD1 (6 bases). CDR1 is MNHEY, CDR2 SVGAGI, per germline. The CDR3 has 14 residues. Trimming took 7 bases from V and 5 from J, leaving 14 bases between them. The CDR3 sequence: CASNRDSETGELFF. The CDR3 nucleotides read TGTGCCAGCAACAGGGATAGTGAGACCGGGGAGCTGTTTTTT.

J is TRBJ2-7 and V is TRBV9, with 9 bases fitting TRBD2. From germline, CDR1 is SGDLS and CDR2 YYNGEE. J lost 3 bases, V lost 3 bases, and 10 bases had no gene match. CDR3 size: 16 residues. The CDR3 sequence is CASSARSGGSFYEQYF. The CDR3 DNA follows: TGTGCCAGCAGCGCCCGTAGCGGGGGAAGTTTCTACGAGCAGTACTTC.

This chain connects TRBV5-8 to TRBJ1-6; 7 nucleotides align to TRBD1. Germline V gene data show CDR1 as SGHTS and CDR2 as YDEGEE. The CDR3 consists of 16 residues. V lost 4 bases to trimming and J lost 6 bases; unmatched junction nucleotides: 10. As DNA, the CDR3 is TGTGCCAGCAGCCTGAGGGCGGGACAGACTAATTCACCCCTCCACTTT. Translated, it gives CASSLRAGQTNSPLHF. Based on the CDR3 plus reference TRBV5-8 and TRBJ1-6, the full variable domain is EAGVTQSPTHLIKTRGQQATLRCSPISGHTSVYWYQQALGLGLQFLLWYDEGEERNRGNFPPRFSGRQFPNYSSELNVNALELEDSALYLCASSLRAGQTNSPLHFGNGTRLTVT.

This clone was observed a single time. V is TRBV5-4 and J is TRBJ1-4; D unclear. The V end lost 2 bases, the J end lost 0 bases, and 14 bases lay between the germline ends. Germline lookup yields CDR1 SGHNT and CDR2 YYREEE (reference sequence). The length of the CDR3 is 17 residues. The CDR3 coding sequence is TGTGCCAGCAGCTTCGGGCGGGGTGGCCCAACTAATGAAAAACTGTTTTTT. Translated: CASSFGRGGPTNEKLFF.

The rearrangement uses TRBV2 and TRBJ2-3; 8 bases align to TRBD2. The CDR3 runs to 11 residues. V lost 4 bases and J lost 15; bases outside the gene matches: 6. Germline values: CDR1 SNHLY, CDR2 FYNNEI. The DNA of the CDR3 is TGTGCCAGCAGTGCCGGGACTAGAAAATATTTT. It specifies CASSAGTRKYF.

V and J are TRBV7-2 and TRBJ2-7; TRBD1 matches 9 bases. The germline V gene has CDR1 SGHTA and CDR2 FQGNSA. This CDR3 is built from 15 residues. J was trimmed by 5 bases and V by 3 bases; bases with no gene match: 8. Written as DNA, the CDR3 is TGTGCCAGCAGCTTTTATACAGGGGGCGTCAACGAGCAGTACTTC. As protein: CASSFYTGGVNEQYF.

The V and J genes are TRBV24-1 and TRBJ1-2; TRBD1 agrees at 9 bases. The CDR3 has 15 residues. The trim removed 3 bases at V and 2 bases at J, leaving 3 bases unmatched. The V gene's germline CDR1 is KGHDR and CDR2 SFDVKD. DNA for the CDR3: TGTGCCACCAGTGATCCTGGACAGGGGAACTATGGCTACACCTTC. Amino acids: CATSDPGQGNYGYTF.

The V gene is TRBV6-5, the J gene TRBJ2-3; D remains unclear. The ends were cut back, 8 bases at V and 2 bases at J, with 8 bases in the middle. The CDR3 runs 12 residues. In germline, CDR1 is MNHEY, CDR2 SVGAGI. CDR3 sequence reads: CASSENTDTQYF. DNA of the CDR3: TGTGCCAGCTCAGAAAACACAGATACGCAGTATTTT.

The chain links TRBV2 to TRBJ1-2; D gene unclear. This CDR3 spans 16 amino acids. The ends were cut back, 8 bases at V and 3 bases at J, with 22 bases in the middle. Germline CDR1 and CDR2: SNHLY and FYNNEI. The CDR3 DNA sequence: TGTGCCAGCTCCGGGGAACCCCTTAAGGAACACTATGGCTACACCTTC. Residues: CASSGEPLKEHYGYTF.

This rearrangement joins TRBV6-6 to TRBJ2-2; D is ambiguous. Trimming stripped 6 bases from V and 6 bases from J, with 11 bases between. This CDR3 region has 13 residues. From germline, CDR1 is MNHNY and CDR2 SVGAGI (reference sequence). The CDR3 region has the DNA TGTGCCAGCAGGATTATGGGTCCCGGGGAGCTGTTTTTT. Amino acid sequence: CASRIMGPGELFF.

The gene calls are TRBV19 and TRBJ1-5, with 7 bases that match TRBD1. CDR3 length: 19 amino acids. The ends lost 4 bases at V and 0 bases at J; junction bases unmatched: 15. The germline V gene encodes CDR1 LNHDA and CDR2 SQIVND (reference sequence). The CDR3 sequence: CASSKVAGQSADSNQPQHF. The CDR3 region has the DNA TGTGCCAGTAGTAAGGTCGCGGGACAGTCAGCCGATAGCAATCAGCCCCAGCATTTT.

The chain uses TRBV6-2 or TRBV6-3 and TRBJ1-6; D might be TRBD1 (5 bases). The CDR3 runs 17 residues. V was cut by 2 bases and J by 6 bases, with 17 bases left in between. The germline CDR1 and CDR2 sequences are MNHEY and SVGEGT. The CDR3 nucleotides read TGTGCCAGCAGTTACCCTACGGCAGGGCCTACTAATTCACCCCTCCACTTT. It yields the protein CASSYPTAGPTNSPLHF.

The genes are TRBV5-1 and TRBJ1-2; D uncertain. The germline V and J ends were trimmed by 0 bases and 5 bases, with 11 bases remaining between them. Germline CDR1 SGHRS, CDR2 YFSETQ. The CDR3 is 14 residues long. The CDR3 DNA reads TGCGCCAGCAGCTTGGGACCGTTGGAATATGGCTACACCTTC. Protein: CASSLGPLEYGYTF.

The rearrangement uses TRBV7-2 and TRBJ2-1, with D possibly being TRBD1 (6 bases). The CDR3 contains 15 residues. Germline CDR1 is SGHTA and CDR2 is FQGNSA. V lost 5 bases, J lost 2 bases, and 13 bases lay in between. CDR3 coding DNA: TGTGCCAGCAGCCAACTGGGGGCCCCCTACAATGAGCAGTTCTTC. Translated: CASSQLGAPYNEQFF.

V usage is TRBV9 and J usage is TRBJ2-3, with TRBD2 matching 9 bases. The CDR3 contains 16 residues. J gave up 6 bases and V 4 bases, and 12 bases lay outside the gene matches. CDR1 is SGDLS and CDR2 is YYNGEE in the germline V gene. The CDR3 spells CASSPQGLASRDTQYF. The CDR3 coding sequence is TGTGCCAGCAGCCCTCAGGGACTAGCCTCGAGGGATACGCAGTATTTT.

The CDR3 sequence is CASSSWAGGRNQPQHF. Here the CDR3 DNA reads TGTGCCAGTAGTAGTTGGGCAGGAGGCCGCAATCAGCCCCAGCATTTT. The chain has TRBV19 and TRBJ1-5, with unresolved D. Trimming left V 4 bases short and J 2 bases short, with 15 bases between. Per germline, CDR1 LNHDA and CDR2 SQIVND (reference sequence). CDR3 length: 16 residues.